Described below is a single T cell receptor beta chain sequence and its context. The germline V gene has CDR1 SGHTA and CDR2 FQGNSA. There are 19 residues in the CDR3. Trimming cost V 5 bases and J 2 bases; bases outside gene matches: 16. These data belong to a study of blood T cell repertoires in COVID-19. About the study: The origin of the acute and convalescent COVID-19 samples was the United States, Italy and Spain.

In the authors' methods: Nucleated cell counts were estimated from reference gene primer amplification. Repertoires were generated with immunoSEQ multiplex PCR, while TCRdb's copy carries only in-frame clones and drops some. V, J and clone size are taken as reported in that table, and D and trimming were inferred from the DNA itself. The sample lists about 270,000 clones, more than 70% occurring once. This clonotype was sampled from a man aged 80 or over with acute or convalescent COVID-19. Specimen: peripheral blood. The chain uses TRBV7-2 and TRBJ2-3; 10 nucleotides agree with TRBD2. CDR3 in amino acids: CASSPMGSGAGGSTDTQYF. CDR3 DNA sequence: TGTGCCAGCAGCCCAATGGGGAGCGGAGCGGGGGGGTCCACAGATACGCAGTATTTT.